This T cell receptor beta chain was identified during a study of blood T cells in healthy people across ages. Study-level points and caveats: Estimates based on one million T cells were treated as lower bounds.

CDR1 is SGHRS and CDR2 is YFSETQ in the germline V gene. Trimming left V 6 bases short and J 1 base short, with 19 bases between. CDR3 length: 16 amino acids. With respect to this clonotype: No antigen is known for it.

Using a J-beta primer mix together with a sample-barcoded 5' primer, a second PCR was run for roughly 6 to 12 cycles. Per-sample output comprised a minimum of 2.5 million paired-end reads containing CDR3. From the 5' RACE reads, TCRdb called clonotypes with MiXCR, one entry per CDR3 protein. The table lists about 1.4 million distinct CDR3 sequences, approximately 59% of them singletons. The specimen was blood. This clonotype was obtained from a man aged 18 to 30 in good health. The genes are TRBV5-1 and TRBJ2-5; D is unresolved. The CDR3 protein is CASILGIGVLQETQYF. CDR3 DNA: TGCGCCAGCATTCTTGGTATAGGAGTTCTCCAAGAGACCCAGTACTTC.